These 10 T cell receptor beta chains were sequenced from one sample in a study of T cell responses to AZD1222 COVID-19 vaccine. The repertoire was sequenced with immunoSEQ multiplex PCR; TCRdb's copy has only in-frame clones and lacks some. The repertoire consists of about 100,000 clones, with more than 75% occurring once and the leading ten covering approximately 2.8%. The source was peripheral blood, collected on day 0 of AZD1222 vaccination. The receptors originated from an adult in good health.

This clone was recorded once. The J gene is TRBJ2-7, the V gene TRBV25-1; no firm D call. CDR1 and CDR2 (germline): MGHDK, SYGVNS. The CDR3 extends over 13 amino acids. The V and J ends lost 4 bases and 0 bases respectively, with 7 bases between them. The DNA for the CDR3 is TGTGCCAGCAGTGGCAGAAGCTCCTACGAGCAGTACTTC. Its translation: CASSGRSSYEQYF.

The chain couples TRBV30 to TRBJ1-2; a weak D match, TRBD1 (5 bases). Germline V gene sequence: CDR1 GTSNPN, CDR2 SVGIG (reference sequence). With 3 bases removed from V and 5 bases from J, the gap between germline ends came to 16 bases. The CDR3 has 14 residues. CDR3 residues: CAWSLGRWGYGYTF. The CDR3 bases are TGTGCCTGGAGCCTCGGACGGTGGGGGTATGGCTACACCTTC. The full variable domain, completed using reference TRBV30 and TRBJ1-2, is SQTIHQWPATLVQPVGSPLSLECTVEGTSNPNLYWYRQAAGRGLQLLFYSVGIGQISSEVPQNLSASRPQDRQFILSSKKLLLSDSGFYLCAWSLGRWGYGYTFGSGTRLTVV.

The chain is built from TRBV5-4 and TRBJ1-2; tentatively, D is TRBD1 (5 bases). There are 16 residues in the CDR3. CDR1 SGHNT and CDR2 YYREEE come from the germline V gene (reference sequence). Trimming took off 4 bases at V and 5 bases at J, with 21 bases between the two ends. The CDR3: CASSRPLTGGEYGYTF. In nucleotides, the CDR3 is TGTGCCAGCAGCCGCCCCTTAACAGGCGGAGAGTATGGCTACACCTTC.

DNA of the CDR3: TGTGCCAGCAGCTTATTCCGTGGCCGGTACGAGCAGTACTTC. Translation gives CASSLFRGRYEQYF. This sequence joins TRBV11-2 and TRBJ2-7; D is unresolved. The V end was cut by 2 bases, the J end by 4 bases, with 12 bases between. The germline V gene has CDR1 SGHAT and CDR2 FQNNGV. The CDR3 has 14 residues.

The CDR3 sequence is CASSFLLAGDSSNYGYTF. In nucleotides, the CDR3 is TGTGCCAGCAGCTTTCTCCTAGCGGGGGATTCTTCTAACTATGGCTACACCTTC. V usage is TRBV7-6 and J usage is TRBJ1-2, with TRBD1 as a possible D gene (5 bases). CDR3 length equals 18 residues. Trimming removed 3 bases at V and 0 bases at J, with 20 bases between. CDR1 is SGHVS, CDR2 FNYEAQ, per germline.

For the CDR3, the DNA is TGTGCCAGCAGTTACATCGGGACAGGGGCTTTCGGTGGGACCCAGTACTTC. Translating it yields CASSYIGTGAFGGTQYF. This chain joins TRBV6-2 or TRBV6-3 and TRBJ2-5; 10 nucleotides align to TRBD1. This CDR3 contains 17 residues. With 2 bases clipped from V and 7 bases from J, the junction kept 13 bases outside the gene matches. Germline-derived CDR1 and CDR2 are MNHEY and SVGEGT.

The chain recombines TRBV3-1 (or the pseudogene TRBV3-2) with TRBJ2-5; 8 nucleotides match TRBD2. There are 15 residues in the CDR3. Germline V gene lookup returns CDR1 LGHDT and CDR2 YNNKEL (reference sequence). V dropped 5 bases and J dropped 2; count of bases not matched to a gene: 7. The CDR3 is CASSSLGLAQETQYF. CDR3 sequence (DNA): TGTGCCAGCAGCTCCTTAGGACTAGCACAAGAGACCCAGTACTTC.

The genes are TRBV28 and TRBJ2-4; TRBD1 might be the D (5 bases). CDR1 and CDR2 (germline): MDHEN, SYDVKM. The length of the CDR3 is 14 residues. V was pared by 6 bases and J by 9 bases, with 18 bases between. This CDR3 reads CASSLKQDMGIQYF. CDR3 DNA sequence: TGTGCCAGCAGCTTAAAACAGGATATGGGCATTCAGTACTTC.

V and J are TRBV7-3 and TRBJ1-2; D is possibly TRBD1 (6 bases). Germline V gives CDR1 SGHTA, CDR2 FQGTGA. Trimming took 0 bases from V and 7 from J, leaving 12 bases between them. The CDR3 runs 14 residues. The CDR3 sequence: CASSLTGRGAGYTF. DNA for the CDR3: TGTGCCAGCAGCTTAACAGGCAGGGGAGCTGGCTACACCTTC.

V is TRBV2 and J is TRBJ2-6; D unclear. V was clipped by 3 bases and J by 4 bases, with 7 bases between them. The germline gives CDR1 SNHLY, CDR2 FYNNEI. CDR3 length equals 14 residues. CDR3 region: CASSELRGANVLTF. The CDR3 DNA follows: TGTGCCAGCAGTGAGCTCCGAGGGGCCAACGTCCTGACTTTC.